A single sample gave rise to the 23 T cell receptor beta chains below, sequenced in a study of blood T cell repertoires in COVID-19. Produced via immunoSEQ multiplex PCR; TCRdb's table is partial and in-frame only. Found here are roughly 220,000 clones, 85% to 90% of them singletons; the top ten hold 3% to 3.5%. Sequences were obtained from PBMCs or T cells enriched from blood (not recorded which). Receptors originate from a young woman in a cohort exposed to, infected with or recovered from COVID-19 (not recorded which).

The genes are TRBV7-2 and TRBJ2-2, with 14 nucleotides matching TRBD2. Germline values: CDR1 SGHTA, CDR2 FQGNSA. The J segment lost 5 bases and the V segment lost 5 bases, leaving 10 bases of the junction unmatched. This CDR3 comprises 18 residues. The CDR3 DNA follows: TGTGCCAGCAGCCGCCGACTAGCGGGGGGGCCTGAAACCGGGGAGCTGTTTTTT. This codes for CASSRRLAGGPETGELFF.

This chain connects TRBV6-5 to TRBJ1-4; 7 nucleotides align to TRBD1. Germline CDR1 and CDR2: MNHEY and SVGAGI. After removal of 5 bases from V and 1 base from J, the junction contained 4 bases not matched to a gene. This CDR3 region has 15 residues. In DNA form, the CDR3 reads TGTGCCAGCAGTCGGGGACAGATAACTAATGAAAAACTGTTTTTT. It codes for CASSRGQITNEKLFF.

Written as DNA, the CDR3 is TGTGCCAGCAGATTTCAGGGAGGGCAGAGCGGGGAGACCCAGTACTTC. Its protein product is CASRFQGGQSGETQYF. The V and J genes are TRBV28 and TRBJ2-5; TRBD2 matches 7 bases. The J segment lost 5 bases and the V segment lost 6 bases, leaving 15 bases of the junction unmatched. The CDR3 consists of 16 residues. The germline V gene encodes CDR1 MDHEN and CDR2 SYDVKM.

Only a few counts were recorded for this clone. V and J are TRBV19 and TRBJ2-7; 7 bases agree with TRBD1. The CDR3 spans 14 residues. The V gene end was trimmed by 4 bases and the J gene end by 2 bases; junction bases not matched to a gene: 5. Germline values: CDR1 LNHDA, CDR2 SQIVND (reference sequence). The CDR3 reads CASSRPGQTYEQYF. Here the CDR3 DNA reads TGTGCCAGTAGTAGACCGGGACAGACCTACGAGCAGTACTTC.

The CDR3 DNA sequence: TGTGCCAGCAGTCAAGGGTCTAGCGGGATCCAAGAGACCCAGTACTTC. This encodes CASSQGSSGIQETQYF. This chain joins TRBV6-1 and TRBJ2-5, with 9 nucleotides matching TRBD2. CDR3 length: 16 residues. Losses at the gene ends were 5 bases for V and 1 base for J; bases not matched to a gene: 8. Germline V gene sequence: CDR1 MNHNS, CDR2 SASEGT.

The chain uses TRBV11-2 and TRBJ1-2, with D tentatively TRBD1 (5 bases). The CDR3 runs 15 residues. Germline assignment: CDR1 SGHAT and CDR2 FQNNGV. The V and J ends lost 5 bases and 4 bases respectively, with 17 bases between them. This chain's CDR3 is CASSPPEGRPYGYTF. The CDR3 DNA reads TGTGCCAGCAGCCCTCCGGAGGGGCGCCCCTATGGCTACACCTTC.

In this sample, this clone turned up a few times. The genes are TRBV14 and TRBJ2-1; TRBD2 matches 7 bases. The V gene end was trimmed by 1 base and the J gene end by 7 bases; junction bases not matched to a gene: 4. Germline assignment: CDR1 SGHDN and CDR2 FVKESK. The CDR3 runs 14 residues. The CDR3 here is CASSQVGGVNEQFF. The CDR3 nucleotides are TGTGCCAGCAGCCAAGTGGGAGGGGTTAATGAGCAGTTCTTC.

The V and J genes are TRBV19 and TRBJ1-1; 10 nucleotides line up with TRBD1. The V and J ends lost 3 bases and 2 bases, in that order; junction bases with no gene match: 9. This CDR3 has 17 amino acids. Germline CDR1 and CDR2: LNHDA and SQIVND (reference sequence). The CDR3, as DNA: TGTGCCAGTAGTATTCGGAAGGGACAGGGGATTAACACTGAAGCTTTCTTT. Amino acids: CASSIRKGQGINTEAFF. The full variable domain, with the rest looked up from reference TRBV19 and TRBJ1-1, is DGGITQSPKYLFRKEGQNVTLSCEQNLNHDAMYWYRQDPGQGLRLIYYSQIVNDFQKGDIAEGYSVSREKKESFPLTVTSAQKNPTAFYLCASSIRKGQGINTEAFFGQGTRLTVV.

The chain joins TRBV2 to TRBJ2-7; 8 bases fit TRBD1. The CDR3 extends over 13 amino acids. Trimming removed 3 bases from V and 6 bases from J; junction bases left unmatched: 4. Germline V CDR1 and CDR2: SNHLY, FYNNEI. The CDR3 region has the DNA TGTGCCAGCAGTGACAGGGGGCAGGGCGAGCAGTACTTC. It encodes CASSDRGQGEQYF.

The rearrangement links TRBV4-1 to TRBJ1-1, with no clear D. Germline V gene data show CDR1 as MGHRA and CDR2 as YSYEKL. V dropped 0 bases and J dropped 1 base, with 6 bases sitting between them. This CDR3 has 14 amino acids. The CDR3 reads CASSQDTENTEAFF. In DNA, the CDR3 is TGCGCCAGCAGCCAAGACACAGAGAACACTGAAGCTTTCTTT.

The chain recombines TRBV9 with TRBJ1-4; TRBD1 might be the D (6 bases). Germline V gives CDR1 SGDLS, CDR2 YYNGEE. V lost 0 bases and J 8 bases, leaving 17 bases between the germline ends. The CDR3 is 16 residues long. The CDR3 sequence: CASSVAVGGQGEKLFF. CDR3 DNA: TGTGCCAGCAGCGTAGCTGTCGGGGGGCAGGGGGAAAAACTGTTTTTT.

This clone appeared a few times. The chain employs TRBV2 and TRBJ2-7; 8 bases agree with TRBD2. The V segment lost 5 bases and the J segment 2 bases; nucleotides outside the gene matches: 5. Germline CDR1 SNHLY, CDR2 FYNNEI. The CDR3 has 14 residues. For the CDR3, the DNA is TGTGCCAGCAGTTCCACTAGCGGCACCTACGAGCAGTACTTC. It is translated as CASSSTSGTYEQYF.

The V gene is TRBV28, the J gene TRBJ1-4, with D possibly being TRBD1 (5 bases). The CDR3 totals 16 residues. Germline CDR1 reads MDHEN; CDR2 reads SYDVKM. V shed 4 bases and J shed 5 bases, with 17 bases lying between them. The CDR3 nucleotides read TGTGCCAGCAGTTCCCCGGGACTTCTGGGGAATGAAAAACTGTTTTTT. Its translation: CASSSPGLLGNEKLFF.

A single count supports this clone. J is TRBJ1-4 and V is TRBV5-1; D gene unclear. CDR1 is SGHRS, CDR2 YFSETQ, per germline. The CDR3 is made up of 13 amino acids. Trimming cost V 1 base and J 5 bases, with 6 bases left between them. CDR3 residues: CASSLTGNEKLFF. In DNA, the CDR3 is TGCGCCAGCAGCTTGACGGGGAATGAAAAACTGTTTTTT. The entire variable domain, with the rest obtained from reference TRBV5-1 and TRBJ1-4, is as follows: KAGVTQTPRYLIKTRGQQVTLSCSPISGHRSVSWYQQTPGQGLQFLFEYFSETQRNKGNFPGRFSGRQFSNSRSEMNVSTLELGDSALYLCASSLTGNEKLFFGSGTQLSVL.

The rearrangement joins TRBV18 to TRBJ1-2; tentative D call: TRBD1 (6 bases). With 1 base removed from V and 6 bases from J, the gap between germline ends came to 15 bases. This CDR3 region has 15 residues. Germline V gene sequence: CDR1 KGHSH, CDR2 LQKENI. The CDR3: CASSPLDSKGDGYTF. Written as DNA, the CDR3 is TGTGCCAGCTCACCACTGGACTCAAAGGGGGATGGCTACACCTTC.

The chain carries TRBV14 and TRBJ2-1, with D unresolved. The CDR3 extends over 19 amino acids. V lost 4 bases to trimming and J lost 0 bases, with 22 bases between them. Germline lookup yields CDR1 SGHDN and CDR2 FVKESK. The CDR3 here is CASSPLGARKRSSYNEQFF. CDR3 nucleotide sequence: TGTGCCAGCAGCCCTCTCGGAGCCCGAAAAAGGAGCTCCTACAATGAGCAGTTCTTC.

This chain uses TRBV9 with TRBJ2-6, with 9 bases lining up with TRBD2. V trimming: 3 bases; J trimming: 2 bases; junction bases outside the gene matches: 9. CDR3 length: 18 residues. The germline V gene encodes CDR1 SGDLS and CDR2 YYNGEE. The CDR3 sequence is CASSGRGAGGPGANVLTF. In DNA form, the CDR3 reads TGTGCCAGCAGCGGGCGGGGAGCGGGAGGTCCTGGGGCCAACGTCCTGACTTTC.

The rearrangement uses TRBV9 and TRBJ2-2; 9 nucleotides agree with TRBD1. Germline V gives CDR1 SGDLS, CDR2 YYNGEE. After removal of 2 bases from V and 3 bases from J, the junction contained 8 bases not matched to a gene. The CDR3 is made up of 17 amino acids. CDR3 DNA sequence: TGTGCCAGCAGCGTTGGGGCGGGACAGGGCTACACCGGGGAGCTGTTTTTT. This gives the protein CASSVGAGQGYTGELFF.

The V gene is TRBV14, the J gene TRBJ1-5; possible D gene TRBD1, 6 bases. CDR1 and CDR2 (germline): SGHDN, FVKESK. V lost 2 bases to trimming and J lost 3 bases, with 17 bases between them. This CDR3 is built from 17 residues. The CDR3 DNA is TGTGCCAGCAGCCAACGCCAGGGGAGGGCCCTCAATCAGCCCCAGCATTTT. Translation: CASSQRQGRALNQPQHF.

This clone was seen once. The chain employs TRBV3-1 (or the pseudogene TRBV3-2) and TRBJ2-1; no definite D call. The V gene lost 0 bases and the J gene lost 0 bases, with 12 bases spanning the gap. Germline assignment: CDR1 LGHDT and CDR2 YNNKEL (reference sequence). The CDR3 has 17 amino acids. The CDR3 DNA follows: TGTGCCAGCAGCCAAGAGAGTGGAGCTGGCTCCTACAATGAGCAGTTCTTC. It specifies CASSQESGAGSYNEQFF.

V and J are TRBV6-5 and TRBJ1-6, with D perhaps matching TRBD1 (5 bases). The CDR3 runs to 14 residues. From germline, CDR1 is MNHEY and CDR2 SVGAGI. Trimming cost V 5 bases and J 6 bases, with 11 bases left between them. The CDR3 loop reads CASSRGTGNSPLHF. In DNA, the CDR3 is TGTGCCAGCAGTCGCGGGACGGGTAATTCACCCCTCCACTTT.

J is TRBJ2-1 and V is TRBV2, with TRBD2 matching 9 bases. Germline lookup yields CDR1 SNHLY and CDR2 FYNNEI. Germline trimming cut 11 bases from V and 1 base from J; bases unmatched to any gene: 6. The length of the CDR3 is 14 residues. This CDR3 reads CASASGASYNEQFF. The CDR3 DNA reads as TGTGCCTCGGCTAGCGGGGCGTCCTACAATGAGCAGTTCTTC.

The genes are TRBV7-3 and TRBJ1-1; TRBD1 might be the D (5 bases). The V end was cut by 0 bases, the J end by 3 bases, with 8 bases between. In germline, CDR1 is SGHTA, CDR2 FQGTGA. There are 14 residues in the CDR3. CDR3 bases: TGTGCCAGCAGCTTAACGCCAGGGTACACTGAAGCTTTCTTT. Protein: CASSLTPGYTEAFF.